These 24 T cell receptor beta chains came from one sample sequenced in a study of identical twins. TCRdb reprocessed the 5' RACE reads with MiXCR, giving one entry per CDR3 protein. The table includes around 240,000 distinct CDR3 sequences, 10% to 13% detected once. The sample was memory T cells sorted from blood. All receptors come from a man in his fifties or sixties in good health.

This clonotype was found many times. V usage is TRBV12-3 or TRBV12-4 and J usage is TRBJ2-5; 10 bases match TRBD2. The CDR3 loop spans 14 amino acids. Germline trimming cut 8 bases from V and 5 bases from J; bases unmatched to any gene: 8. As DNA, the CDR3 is TGTGCCAGCTCTAAAGCGGGAGGGGAGGAGACCCAGTACTTC. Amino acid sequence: CASSKAGGEETQYF.

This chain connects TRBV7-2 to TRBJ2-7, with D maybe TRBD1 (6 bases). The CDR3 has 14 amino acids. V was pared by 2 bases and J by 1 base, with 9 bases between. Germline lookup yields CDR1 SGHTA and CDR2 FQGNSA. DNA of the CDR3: TGTGCCAGCAGCTTAAACGGACAGTCCTACGAGCAGTACTTC. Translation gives CASSLNGQSYEQYF.

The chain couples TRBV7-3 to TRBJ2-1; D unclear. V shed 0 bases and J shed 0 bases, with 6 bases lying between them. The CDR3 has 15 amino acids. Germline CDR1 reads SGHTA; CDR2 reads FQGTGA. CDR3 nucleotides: TGTGCCAGCAGCTTAACGTCTAGCTCCTACAATGAGCAGTTCTTC. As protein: CASSLTSSSYNEQFF.

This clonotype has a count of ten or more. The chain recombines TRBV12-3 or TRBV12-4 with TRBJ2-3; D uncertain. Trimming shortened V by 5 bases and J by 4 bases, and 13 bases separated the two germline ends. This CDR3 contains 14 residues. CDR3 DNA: TGTGCCAGCAGTACCCAGAGCTCCTCAGATACGCAGTATTTT. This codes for CASSTQSSSDTQYF.

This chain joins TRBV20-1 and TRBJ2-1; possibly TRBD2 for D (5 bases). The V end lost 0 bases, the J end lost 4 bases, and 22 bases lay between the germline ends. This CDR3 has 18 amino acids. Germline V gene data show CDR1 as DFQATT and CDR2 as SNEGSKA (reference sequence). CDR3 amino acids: CSARDRDRAVPGYNEQFF. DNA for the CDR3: TGCAGTGCTAGAGATCGGGATCGGGCAGTTCCGGGATACAATGAGCAGTTCTTC.

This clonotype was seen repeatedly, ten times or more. As DNA, the CDR3 is TGCAGCGTTGGGATGCGGGGGCGCACAGATACGCAGTATTTT. It codes for CSVGMRGRTDTQYF. V gene TRBV29-1 combines with J gene TRBJ2-3; a possible D gene is TRBD2 (7 bases). This CDR3 spans 14 amino acids. Germline V gene sequence: CDR1 SQVTM, CDR2 ANQGSEA. Trimming cost V 4 bases and J 1 base, with 12 bases left between them.

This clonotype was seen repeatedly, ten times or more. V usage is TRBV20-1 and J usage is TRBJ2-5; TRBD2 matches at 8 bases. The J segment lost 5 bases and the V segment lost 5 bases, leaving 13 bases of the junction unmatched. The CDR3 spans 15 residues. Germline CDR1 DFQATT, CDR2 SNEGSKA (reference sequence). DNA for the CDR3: TGCAGTGCTGGGACCCCCAGCGGGAGAAGGGAGACCCAGTACTTC. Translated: CSAGTPSGRRETQYF.

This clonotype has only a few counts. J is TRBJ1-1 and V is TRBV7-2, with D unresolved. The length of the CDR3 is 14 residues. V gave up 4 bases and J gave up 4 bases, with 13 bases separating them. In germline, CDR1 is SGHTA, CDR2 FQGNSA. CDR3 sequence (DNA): TGTGCCAGCAGCTCTGGAAACTGGGGCACTGAAGCTTTCTTT. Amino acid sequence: CASSSGNWGTEAFF. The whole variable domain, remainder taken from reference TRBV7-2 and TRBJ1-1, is GAGVSQSPSNKVTEKGKDVELRCDPISGHTALYWYRQSLGQGLEFLIYFQGNSAPDKSGLPSDRFSAERTGGSVSTLTIQRTQQEDSAVYLCASSSGNWGTEAFFGQGTRLTVV.

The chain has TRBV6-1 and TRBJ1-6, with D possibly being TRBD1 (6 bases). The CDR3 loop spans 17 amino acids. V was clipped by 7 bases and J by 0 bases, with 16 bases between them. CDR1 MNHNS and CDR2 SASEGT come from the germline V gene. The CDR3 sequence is CASMGHPRGSYNSPLHF. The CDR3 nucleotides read TGTGCCAGCATGGGGCACCCCAGGGGCTCCTATAATTCACCCCTCCACTTT.

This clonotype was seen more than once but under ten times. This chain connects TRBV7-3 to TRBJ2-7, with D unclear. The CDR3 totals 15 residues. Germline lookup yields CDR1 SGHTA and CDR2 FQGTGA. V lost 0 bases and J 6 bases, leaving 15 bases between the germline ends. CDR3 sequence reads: CASSLTPAPTAEQYF. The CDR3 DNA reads TGTGCCAGCAGCTTAACCCCCGCTCCGACGGCCGAGCAGTACTTC.

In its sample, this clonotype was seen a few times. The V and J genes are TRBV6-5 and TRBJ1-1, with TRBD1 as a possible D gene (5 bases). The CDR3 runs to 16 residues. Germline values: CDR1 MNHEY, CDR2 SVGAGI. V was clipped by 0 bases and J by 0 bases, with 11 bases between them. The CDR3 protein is CASSYSRGSVNTEAFF. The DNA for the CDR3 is TGTGCCAGCAGTTACTCGAGGGGTTCGGTGAACACTGAAGCTTTCTTT.

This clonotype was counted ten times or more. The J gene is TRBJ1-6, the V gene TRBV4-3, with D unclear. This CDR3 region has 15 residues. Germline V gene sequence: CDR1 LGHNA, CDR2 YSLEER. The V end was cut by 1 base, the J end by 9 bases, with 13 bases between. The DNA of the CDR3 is TGCGCCAGCAGCCAAGGGACCTCCAACGGTTCACCCCTCCACTTT. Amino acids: CASSQGTSNGSPLHF.

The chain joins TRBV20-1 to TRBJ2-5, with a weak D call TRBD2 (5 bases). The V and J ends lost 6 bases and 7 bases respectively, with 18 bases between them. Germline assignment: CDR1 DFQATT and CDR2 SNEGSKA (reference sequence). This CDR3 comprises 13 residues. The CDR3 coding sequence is TGCAGTGCGCCAGGCGAAGGCGGGTGGACCCAGTACTTC. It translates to CSAPGEGGWTQYF.

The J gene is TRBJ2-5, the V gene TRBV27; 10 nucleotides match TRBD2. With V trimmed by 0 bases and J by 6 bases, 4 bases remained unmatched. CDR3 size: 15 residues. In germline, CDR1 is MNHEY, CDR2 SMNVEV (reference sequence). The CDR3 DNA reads TGTGCCAGCAGTTTATCCAGCGGGGGGGCAAAGACCCAGTACTTC. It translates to CASSLSSGGAKTQYF.

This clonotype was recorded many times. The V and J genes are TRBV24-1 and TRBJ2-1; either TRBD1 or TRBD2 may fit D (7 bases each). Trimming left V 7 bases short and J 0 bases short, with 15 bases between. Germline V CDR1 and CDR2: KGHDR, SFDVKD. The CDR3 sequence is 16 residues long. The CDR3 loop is CATSGGGDSSYNEQFF. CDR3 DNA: TGTGCCACCAGCGGAGGGGGGGACAGCTCCTACAATGAGCAGTTCTTC.

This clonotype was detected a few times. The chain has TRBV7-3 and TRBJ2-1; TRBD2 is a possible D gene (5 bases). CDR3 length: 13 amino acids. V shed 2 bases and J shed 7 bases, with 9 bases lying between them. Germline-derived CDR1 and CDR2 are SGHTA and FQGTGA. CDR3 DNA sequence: TGTGCCAGCAGCTTACTAGCAGATAATGAGCAGTTCTTC. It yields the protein CASSLLADNEQFF. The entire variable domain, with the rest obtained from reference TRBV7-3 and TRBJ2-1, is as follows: GAGVSQTPSNKVTEKGKYVELRCDPISGHTALYWYRQSLGQGPEFLIYFQGTGAADDSGLPNDRFFAVRPEGSVSTLKIQRTERGDSAVYLCASSLLADNEQFFGPGTRLTVL.

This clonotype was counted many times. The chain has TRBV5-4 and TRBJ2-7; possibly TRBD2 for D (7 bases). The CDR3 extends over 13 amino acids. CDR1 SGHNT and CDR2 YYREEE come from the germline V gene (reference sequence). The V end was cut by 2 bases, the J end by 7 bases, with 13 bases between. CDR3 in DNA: TGTGCCAGCAGCTTACGGGGGGCACGGGAGCAGTACTTC. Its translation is CASSLRGAREQYF.

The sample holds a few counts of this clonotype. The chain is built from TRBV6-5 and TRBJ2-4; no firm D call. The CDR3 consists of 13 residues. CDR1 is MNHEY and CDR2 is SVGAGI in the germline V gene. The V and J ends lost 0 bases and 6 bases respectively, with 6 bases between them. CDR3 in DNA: TGTGCCAGCAGTTACTCCCGGACAAACATTCAGTACTTC. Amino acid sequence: CASSYSRTNIQYF.

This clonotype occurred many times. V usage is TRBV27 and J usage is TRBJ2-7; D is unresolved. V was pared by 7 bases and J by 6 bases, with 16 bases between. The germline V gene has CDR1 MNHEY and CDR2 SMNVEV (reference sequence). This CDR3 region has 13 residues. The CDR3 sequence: CASIGYLRGEQYF. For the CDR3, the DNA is TGTGCCAGCATTGGCTATCTCCGAGGCGAGCAGTACTTC.

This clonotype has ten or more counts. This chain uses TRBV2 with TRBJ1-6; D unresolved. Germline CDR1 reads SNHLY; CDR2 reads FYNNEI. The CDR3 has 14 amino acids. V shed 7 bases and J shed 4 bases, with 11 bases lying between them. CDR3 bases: TGTGCCAGCATCCCCACCAGATATAATTCACCCCTCCACTTT. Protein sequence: CASIPTRYNSPLHF.

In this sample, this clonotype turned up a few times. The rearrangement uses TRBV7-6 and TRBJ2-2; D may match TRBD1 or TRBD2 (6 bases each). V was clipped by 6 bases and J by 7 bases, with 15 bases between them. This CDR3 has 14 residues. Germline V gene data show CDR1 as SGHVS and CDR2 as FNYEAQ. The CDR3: CASSKGGGGGELFF. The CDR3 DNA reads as TGTGCCAGCAGTAAGGGGGGCGGCGGCGGGGAGCTGTTTTTT.

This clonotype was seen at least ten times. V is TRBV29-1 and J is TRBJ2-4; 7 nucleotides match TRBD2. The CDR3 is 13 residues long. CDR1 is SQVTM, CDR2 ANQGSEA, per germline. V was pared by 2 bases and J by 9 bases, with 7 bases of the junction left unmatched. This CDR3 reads CSVESQWGGIQYF. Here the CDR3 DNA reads TGCAGCGTTGAAAGCCAGTGGGGGGGCATTCAGTACTTC.

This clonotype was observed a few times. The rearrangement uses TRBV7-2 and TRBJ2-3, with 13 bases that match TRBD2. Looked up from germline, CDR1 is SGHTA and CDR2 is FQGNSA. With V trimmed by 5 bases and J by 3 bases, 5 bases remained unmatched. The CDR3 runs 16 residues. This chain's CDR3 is CASSPGLAGATDTQYF. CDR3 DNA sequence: TGTGCCAGCAGCCCCGGACTAGCGGGAGCGACAGATACGCAGTATTTT. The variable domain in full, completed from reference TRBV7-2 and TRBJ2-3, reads GAGVSQSPSNKVTEKGKDVELRCDPISGHTALYWYRQSLGQGLEFLIYFQGNSAPDKSGLPSDRFSAERTGGSVSTLTIQRTQQEDSAVYLCASSPGLAGATDTQYFGPGTRLTVL.

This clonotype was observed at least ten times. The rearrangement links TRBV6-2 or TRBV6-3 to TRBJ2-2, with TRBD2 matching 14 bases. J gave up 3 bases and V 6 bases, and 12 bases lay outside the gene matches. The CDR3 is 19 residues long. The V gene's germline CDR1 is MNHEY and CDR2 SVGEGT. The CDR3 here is CASSPRGLAGGRDTGELFF. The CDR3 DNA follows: TGTGCCAGCAGCCCGCGAGGACTAGCGGGAGGACGGGACACCGGGGAGCTGTTTTTT.